The 9 T cell receptor beta chains below come from one sample, sequenced in a study of T cell responses to AZD1222 COVID-19 vaccine. Libraries were prepared by immunoSEQ multiplex PCR; TCRdb keeps only in-frame clonotypes and omits some of them. Altogether about 150,000 clones are present, around 83% being singletons, with the ten largest covering roughly 4.3%. The sample consisted of peripheral blood, taken on day 0 of MenACWY control vaccination. These receptors were taken from an adult in good health.

The gene calls are TRBV18 and TRBJ2-3; D could derive from TRBD1 or TRBD2 (5 bases each). The CDR3 is made up of 14 amino acids. V dropped 4 bases and J dropped 4 bases, with 12 bases sitting between them. Germline CDR1 reads KGHSH; CDR2 reads LQKENI. CDR3 amino acids: CASSRAGRADTQYF. CDR3 coding DNA: TGTGCCAGCTCACGAGCAGGGAGAGCAGATACGCAGTATTTT.

V usage is TRBV5-6 and J usage is TRBJ1-5; perhaps TRBD1 as D (5 bases). The V end was cut by 2 bases, the J end by 0 bases, with 12 bases between. The CDR3 length is 16 residues. Germline V gives CDR1 SGHDT, CDR2 YYEEEE. The CDR3: CASSFWTPYSNQPQHF. The CDR3 DNA follows: TGTGCCAGCAGCTTTTGGACACCCTATAGCAATCAGCCCCAGCATTTT.

This clone occurred once. The rearrangement uses TRBV28 and TRBJ2-5, with TRBD2 matching over 9 bases. Per germline, CDR1 MDHEN and CDR2 SYDVKM. Unmatched junction bases numbered 5, after V lost 7 bases and J lost 2 bases. This CDR3 region has 14 residues. CDR3 nucleotides: TGTGCCAGCAAAATAGCGGGGGCACAAGAGACCCAGTACTTC. Its translation is CASKIAGAQETQYF.

The J gene is TRBJ1-1, the V gene TRBV29-1; 7 nucleotides match TRBD1. Unmatched junction bases numbered 7, after V lost 2 bases and J lost 4 bases. CDR1 and CDR2 (germline): SQVTM, ANQGSEA. The CDR3 loop spans 14 amino acids. CDR3 sequence reads: CSVEQGSGGTEAFF. In nucleotides, the CDR3 is TGCAGCGTTGAACAGGGCTCAGGGGGCACTGAAGCTTTCTTT.

The chain recombines TRBV2 with TRBJ1-5; no firm D call. Germline V gene sequence: CDR1 SNHLY, CDR2 FYNNEI. V was clipped by 6 bases and J by 0 bases, with 6 bases between them. The CDR3 totals 13 residues. The CDR3 bases are TGTGCCAGCAGATGGAATAGCAATCAGCCCCAGCATTTT. Translation: CASRWNSNQPQHF.

This clone was seen only once. The rearrangement joins TRBV6-1 to TRBJ1-5; unclear D gene. Between the trimmed V and J ends, which lost 1 base and 6 bases, there was a span of 13 bases. CDR1 is MNHNS and CDR2 is SASEGT in the germline V gene. The CDR3 totals 15 residues. The CDR3 sequence: CASSEGKNWVQPQHF. The CDR3 DNA is TGTGCCAGCAGTGAAGGGAAAAATTGGGTTCAGCCCCAGCATTTT.

This sequence joins TRBV28 and TRBJ2-7; TRBD1 agrees at 8 bases. This CDR3 is built from 14 residues. Losses at the gene ends were 5 bases for V and 3 bases for J; bases not matched to a gene: 6. Germline V lookup: CDR1 MDHEN, CDR2 SYDVKM. The CDR3 sequence: CASSGQGNYYEQYV. The CDR3, as DNA: TGTGCCAGCAGTGGACAGGGCAACTACTACGAGCAGTACGTC.

This clone was found a few times. V and J are TRBV4-1 and TRBJ1-5; D gene ambiguous. The CDR3 extends over 15 amino acids. Trimming removed 0 bases from V and 2 bases from J, with 8 bases in between. Germline CDR1 reads MGHRA; CDR2 reads YSYEKL. CDR3 coding DNA: TGCGCCAGCAGCCAAGATAATTCCCGCAATCAGCCCCAGCATTTT. The encoded protein is CASSQDNSRNQPQHF.

V is TRBV11-2 and J is TRBJ2-2; the D gene is possibly TRBD2 (6 bases). The V end was cut by 1 base, the J end by 0 bases, with 15 bases between. The germline CDR1 and CDR2 sequences are SGHAT and FQNNGV. The CDR3 runs 18 residues. In nucleotides, the CDR3 is TGTGCCAGCAGCTTAGTCCTGGGGGGACGTCCGAACACCGGGGAGCTGTTTTTT. Translated, it gives CASSLVLGGRPNTGELFF.